Listed below are T cell receptor beta chains from one sample, sequenced in a study of blood T cell repertoires in COVID-19. Clones were sequenced by immunoSEQ multiplex PCR, and TCRdb holds only the in-frame ones, with some missing. The sample records 250,000 to 350,000 clones, around 89% being singletons. What was sequenced was peripheral blood. The receptor source for this set is a woman aged 55-70 years with acute or convalescent COVID-19. Each CDR3 is given with its conserved first and last residue. A D gene is named only where the DNA matches it firmly. Size is stated for part of the rows, as once, few or many counts, or as a class when the clone is expanded.

d_call j_call clone_size v_call cdr3_nt cdr3_aa
- TRBJ2-7 - TRBV4-3 TGCGCCAGCAGCCAAGATAGGGGAAACGAGCAGTACTTC CASSQDRGNEQYF
- TRBJ1-1 - TRBV7-3 TGTGCCAGCAGCGTACAGGGTGCCACTGAAGCTTTCTTT CASSVQGATEAFF
TRBD2 TRBJ2-1 - TRBV9 TGTGCCAGCAGCGTAGTAGCGGGAGGTATGAATGAGCAGTTCTTC CASSVVAGGMNEQFF
TRBD1 TRBJ1-1 - TRBV2 TGTGCCAGCAGAGATCGACAGGGAAAGAACACTGAAGCTTTCTTT CASRDRQGKNTEAFF
TRBD2 TRBJ2-1 - TRBV6-2/TRBV6-3 TGTGCCAGCAGTTACTCGATCCGGGGGGGTTGGAATGAGCAGTTCTTC CASSYSIRGGWNEQFF
TRBD2 TRBJ2-1 - TRBV28 TGTGCCAGCAGTTCCTCTGGCCGGAGGCTAGCGGGGGGCGATGAGCAGTTCTTC CASSSSGRRLAGGDEQFF
TRBD1 TRBJ1-1 once TRBV7-2 TGTGCCAGCAGCTCGCCCTGGGACAGAAGGGAGGACACTGAAGCTTTCTTT CASSSPWDRREDTEAFF
- TRBJ1-3 - TRBV15 TGTGCCACCAGCAGAGTTGCGGGGGCAGCGGGAAACACCATATATTTT CATSRVAGAAGNTIYF
- TRBJ1-2 - TRBV9 TGTGCCAGCGGAGTGGGGCAGGGGACTAACTATGGCTACACCTTC CASGVGQGTNYGYTF
- TRBJ1-5 - TRBV6-2/TRBV6-3 TGTGCCAGCAGTTACTCGAGAACAGGGTATAGCAATCAGCCCCAGCATTTT CASSYSRTGYSNQPQHF
- TRBJ2-1 - TRBV27 TGTGCCAGCAGGAGCGGGTATAACAATGAGCAGTTCTTC CASRSGYNNEQFF
- TRBJ1-2 - TRBV11-2 TGTGCCAGCAGCTTAGAAGGAGGATGGGGCTATGGCTACACCTTC CASSLEGGWGYGYTF
- TRBJ2-2 - TRBV9 TGTGCCAGCAACCGGCGGTTGGTGTCGAACACCGGGGAGCTGTTTTTT CASNRRLVSNTGELFF
- TRBJ1-5 - TRBV12-3/TRBV12-4 TGTGCCAGCACCCCGAGGAGGGCGGAGCCCCAGCATTTT CASTPRRAEPQHF
TRBD1 TRBJ1-2 once TRBV2 TGTGCCAGCAGTCGGGACAGGGGAGGTTTACATGGCTACACCTTC CASSRDRGGLHGYTF
- TRBJ1-1 - TRBV19 TGTGCCAGTAGGCGGCGGGGGAGGGACACTGAAGCTTTCTTT CASRRRGRDTEAFF
- TRBJ1-5 - TRBV28 TGTGCCAGCAGTGTCCAGAATACAGGGTTAGTAAATCAGCCCCAGCATTTT CASSVQNTGLVNQPQHF
- TRBJ2-5 - TRBV21-1 TGTGCCAGCAGCAAAGAGCGGGGGAACCAAGAGACCCAGTACTTC CASSKERGNQETQYF
- TRBJ2-1 - TRBV30 TGTGCCTGGAGTGGGAGCTTGGTACGAGATGAGCAGTTCTTC CAWSGSLVRDEQFF
TRBD1 TRBJ1-5 - TRBV10-3 TGTGCCATCAGTGAGCCGACAGGGGGAGGCCAGCCCCAGCATTTT CAISEPTGGGQPQHF
TRBD1 TRBJ1-6 - TRBV11-2 TGTGCCAGCAGCCCCCGGACAGGGACTAATTCACCCCTCCACTTT CASSPRTGTNSPLHF
- TRBJ1-2 - TRBV27 TGTGCCAGCAGTTTATCGAGTGGGAGAGGGTGGGGCTACACCTTC CASSLSSGRGWGYTF
- TRBJ1-1 few TRBV12-3/TRBV12-4 TGTGCCAGCAGTTCCCTACTGAACACTGAAGCTTTCTTT CASSSLLNTEAFF
- TRBJ2-3 once TRBV18 TGTGCCAGCTCACCGTCGCGGGATGGCACAGATACGCAGTATTTT CASSPSRDGTDTQYF
- TRBJ1-5 - TRBV27 TGTGCCAGCAGTTTAGTATCCCCTTATAGCAATCAGCCCCAGCATTTT CASSLVSPYSNQPQHF
- TRBJ2-1 once TRBV6-5 TGTGCCAGCAGTACGCCGCCGGGACATAGCGAGTTCTTC CASSTPPGHSEFF
- TRBJ2-1 - TRBV12-1 TGTGCCAGCAGCTTTAAAAACAGGGGGATGCGCTACAATGAGCAGTTCTTC CASSFKNRGMRYNEQFF
- TRBJ1-2 few TRBV18 TGTGCCAGCTCACCGGACTTGGGCGGTTCTCTCAACTATGGCTACACCTTC CASSPDLGGSLNYGYTF
- TRBJ2-3 - TRBV6-5 TGTGCCAGCGGGGACTTTAGCACAGATACGCAGTATTTT CASGDFSTDTQYF
- TRBJ1-2 - TRBV4-3 TGCGCCAGCAGCCAATACCAGGATAACTATGGCTACACCTTC CASSQYQDNYGYTF
- TRBJ2-7 once TRBV10-3 TGTGCCATCAGGAGCCCCGACATAGACGAGCAGTACTTC CAIRSPDIDEQYF
- TRBJ2-1 few TRBV6-5 TGTGCCAGCAGTTACGCAGGGGCCGGGGATGAGCAGTTCTTC CASSYAGAGDEQFF
TRBD1 TRBJ1-6 - TRBV14 TGTGCCAGCAGCCAAGAGGGTCGAGGGCCAGGGGGAATGAATAATTCACCCCTCCACTTT CASSQEGRGPGGMNNSPLHF
- TRBJ2-7 - TRBV5-6 TGTGCCAGCAGCTCCTCCTCCTACGAGCAGTACTTC CASSSSSYEQYF
- TRBJ1-1 once TRBV7-2 TGTGCCAGCAGCTTAGGCGCTTTCAGGGAGGGCACTGAAGCTTTCTTT CASSLGAFREGTEAFF
- TRBJ1-3 - TRBV18 TGTGCCAGCTCACCATCCGAGGCCAACTCTGGAAACACCATATATTTT CASSPSEANSGNTIYF
TRBD2 TRBJ2-1 - TRBV29-1 TGCAGCGTTGCCGGGACTAGCGGTAACAATGAGCAGTTCTTC CSVAGTSGNNEQFF
- TRBJ2-1 - TRBV6-6 TGTGCCAGCACCCCACCGGGACAAGGGGTGTCCGATGAGCAGTTCTTC CASTPPGQGVSDEQFF
- TRBJ2-2 - TRBV4-3 TGCGCCAGCAGGGCCGGGACTGAGAACACCGGGGAGCTGTTTTTT CASRAGTENTGELFF
TRBD1 TRBJ1-5 - TRBV30 TGTGCCTGGAGTGTAGGTAGGGGGCCCCGGGGGCCCCAGCATTTT CAWSVGRGPRGPQHF
- TRBJ2-2 few TRBV30 TGTGCCTGGAAAAAAGGGGCCTCACGGACCGGGGAGCTGTTTTTT CAWKKGASRTGELFF
- TRBJ1-1 - TRBV21-1 TGTGCCAGCAGCAAATTGCTTGGCAGGGGTGAAACTGAAGCTTTCTTT CASSKLLGRGETEAFF
TRBD2 TRBJ2-5 - TRBV3-1/TRBV3-2 TGTGCCAGCAGCCATAGATCGGTAGCGGGGGGGCAAGAGACCCAGTACTTC CASSHRSVAGGQETQYF
- TRBJ1-1 - TRBV14 TGTGCCAGCAGCCGGACTCCCGGGAACACTGAAGCTTTCTTT CASSRTPGNTEAFF
- TRBJ1-1 - TRBV12-3/TRBV12-4 TGTGCCAGCACGGTGGCGGGGAACACTGAAGCTTTCTTT CASTVAGNTEAFF
- TRBJ1-2 once TRBV4-3 TGCGCCAGCAGCCAAGATCGACAGGCGGGCTATGGCTACACCTTC CASSQDRQAGYGYTF
- TRBJ2-7 - TRBV7-2 TGTGCCAGCAGCTCCAGACTGACAGGTCCTCTAAGCTCCTACGAGCAGTACTTC CASSSRLTGPLSSYEQYF
- TRBJ2-1 - TRBV7-2 TGTGCCAGCAGTATAGCCGGGCAGGGCAAGTTCTTC CASSIAGQGKFF
- TRBJ2-5 - TRBV5-1 TGCGCCAGCAGCCGAGACAGCCAAGAGACCCAGTACTTC CASSRDSQETQYF
- TRBJ1-6 - TRBV13 TGTGCCACCCACCGACTAGGCGATTCACCCCTCCACTTT CATHRLGDSPLHF
- TRBJ1-6 - TRBV28 TGTGCCAGCAGTTTAAGACAGTTTACTTCACCCCTCCACTTT CASSLRQFTSPLHF
TRBD1 TRBJ1-2 - TRBV3-1/TRBV3-2 TGTGCCAGCAGCCGACAGGGAAGGAACTATGGCTACACCTTC CASSRQGRNYGYTF
- TRBJ2-3 - TRBV9 TGTGCCAGCAGCTTTAGCGTATCTAGCACAGATACGCAGTATTTT CASSFSVSSTDTQYF
- TRBJ1-1 - TRBV5-1 TGCGCCAGCAGCTTGGTACAGGGTGGCACTGAAGCTTTCTTT CASSLVQGGTEAFF
- TRBJ2-1 - TRBV7-9 TGTGCCAGCAGCCCGAGGACAGAGAAGCAGTTCTTC CASSPRTEKQFF
TRBD1 TRBJ1-5 once TRBV7-9 TGTGCCAGCAGCTTAAGTCAAGGGGGCGGCCAGCCCCAGCATTTT CASSLSQGGGQPQHF
- TRBJ1-1 - TRBV7-3 TGTGCCAGCAGCTTAGACAGTAACACTGAAGCTTTCTTT CASSLDSNTEAFF